These 21 T cell receptor beta chains were all obtained from the same sample, sequenced in a study of T cell repertoires in cytomegalovirus infection. TCRdb passed the reads through MiXCR, listing each CDR3 protein once. The data hold 360,000 or so distinct CDR3 sequences, with nearly 35% observed a single time. These receptors are not linked to any known antigen. The sample was cultured PBMCs, taken from culture after CMV antigen stimulation. These receptors all stem from a human donor in good health (CMV status not recorded). Some clones in this sample may be carry-over from other donors' samples.

The chain joins TRBV3-1 to TRBJ1-1; D is possibly TRBD1 (6 bases). V lost 1 base, J lost 11 bases, and 23 bases lay in between. Germline V CDR1 and CDR2: LGHDT, YNNKEL (reference sequence). The CDR3 length is 16 residues. The CDR3 sequence is CASSQVTTGKLSRAFF. In DNA, the CDR3 is TGTGCCAGCAGCCAAGTGACGACAGGAAAACTTTCGAGGGCTTTCTTT.

The table lists this clonotype with a few counts. CDR3 nucleotides: TGTGCCAGCAGCTACGGACTAGCGGGAGCATCCTACAATGAGCAGTTCTTC. Translating gives CASSYGLAGASYNEQFF. V usage is TRBV7-6 and J usage is TRBJ2-1, with 13 bases matching TRBD2. Germline CDR1 and CDR2: SGHVS and FNYEAQ. The CDR3 sequence is 17 residues long. Trimming cost V 4 bases and J 1 base; bases outside gene matches: 4.

This rearrangement joins TRBV15 to TRBJ2-3, with 9 bases lining up with TRBD2. This CDR3 is 16 amino acids long. Germline CDR1 is LNHNV and CDR2 is YYDKDF (reference sequence). Trimming removed 4 bases from V and 1 base from J; junction bases left unmatched: 6. The CDR3 loop reads CATSIGLAGGTDTQYF. In DNA, the CDR3 is TGTGCCACCAGCATTGGATTAGCGGGGGGCACAGATACGCAGTATTTT.

The sample holds a few counts of this clonotype. The genes are TRBV7-2 and TRBJ2-3; 9 bases are shared with TRBD1. V lost 7 bases to trimming and J lost 6 bases; unmatched junction nucleotides: 5. CDR1 and CDR2 (germline): SGHTA, FQGNSA. The CDR3 is made up of 13 amino acids. CDR3 in amino acids: CASTTGGGDTQYF. The CDR3 nucleotides are TGTGCCAGCACCACAGGGGGCGGGGATACGCAGTATTTT. Full variable domain (remainder filled in from reference TRBV7-2 and TRBJ2-3): GAGVSQSPSNKVTEKGKDVELRCDPISGHTALYWYRQSLGQGLEFLIYFQGNSAPDKSGLPSDRFSAERTGGSVSTLTIQRTQQEDSAVYLCASTTGGGDTQYFGPGTRLTVL.

This clonotype is a singleton in its sample. The rearrangement joins TRBV7-2 to TRBJ2-7, with TRBD2 matching over 8 bases. The ends lost 5 bases at V and 0 bases at J; junction bases unmatched: 9. The CDR3 loop spans 16 amino acids. Germline assignment: CDR1 SGHTA and CDR2 FQGNSA. CDR3 sequence (DNA): TGTGCCAGCAGCCGGGGGGGGGTTAGGAGCTCCTACGAGCAGTACGTC. Translation: CASSRGGVRSSYEQYV.

Only a few counts were recorded for this clonotype. The chain couples TRBV7-6 to TRBJ2-7; D is perhaps TRBD2 (5 bases). The V end was cut by 5 bases, the J end by 5 bases, with 10 bases between. Germline lookup yields CDR1 SGHVS and CDR2 FNYEAQ. CDR3 size: 12 residues. The CDR3 is CASSMDFHEQYF. Here the CDR3 DNA reads TGTGCCAGCAGCATGGACTTCCACGAGCAGTACTTC.

V is TRBV6-5 and J is TRBJ1-6; D unresolved. The CDR3 is 13 residues long. Germline values: CDR1 MNHEY, CDR2 SVGAGI. V lost 6 bases, J lost 9 bases, and 12 bases lay in between. This chain's CDR3 is CASSPTLSSPLHF. For the CDR3, the DNA is TGTGCCAGCAGCCCGACTTTAAGTTCACCCCTCCACTTT.

The genes are TRBV12-5 and TRBJ1-2, with D maybe TRBD1 (5 bases). The V and J ends lost 7 bases and 4 bases respectively, with 16 bases between them. This CDR3 is built from 14 residues. Germline V gene lookup returns CDR1 LGHNT and CDR2 FRNRAP. The DNA for the CDR3 is TGTGCTAGTGCCGAGGATGGGGACGCCTATGGCTACACCTTC. Its translation is CASAEDGDAYGYTF. Using reference TRBV12-5 and TRBJ1-2 for the parts outside the CDR3, the full variable domain is DARVTQTPRHKVTEMGQEVTMRCQPILGHNTVFWYRQTMMQGLELLAYFRNRAPLDDSGMPKDRFSAEMPDATLATLKIQPSEPRDSAVYFCASAEDGDAYGYTFGSGTRLTVV.

The chain uses TRBV28 and TRBJ2-1; the D gene is possibly TRBD2 (5 bases). V shed 6 bases and J shed 3 bases, with 12 bases lying between them. The germline V gene has CDR1 MDHEN and CDR2 SYDVKM. The CDR3 extends over 14 amino acids. CDR3 bases: TGTGCCAGCAGCGACGGAGGTCTCTACAATGAGCAGTTCTTC. Translating gives CASSDGGLYNEQFF.

In this sample, this clonotype turned up a few times. The rearrangement uses TRBV12-3 or TRBV12-4 and TRBJ2-1; 9 bases agree with TRBD2. This CDR3 is built from 15 residues. The junction had 8 bases not matched to a gene; V was cut back by 3 bases and J by 8 bases. In nucleotides, the CDR3 is TGTGCCAGCAGTTTTCGGGCGGGAGGGCCTTATGAGCAGTTCTTC. Its protein product is CASSFRAGGPYEQFF.

V usage is TRBV10-3 and J usage is TRBJ2-2; TRBD2 might be the D (7 bases). V was clipped by 10 bases and J by 3 bases, with 12 bases between them. The CDR3 is made up of 13 amino acids. Germline CDR1 reads ENHRY; CDR2 reads SYGVKD. The CDR3 sequence is CATRGAHTGELFF. As DNA, the CDR3 is TGTGCCACACGGGGGGCGCACACCGGGGAGCTGTTTTTT.

V and J are TRBV12-3 or TRBV12-4 and TRBJ2-7; D is uncertain. Trimming removed 3 bases at V and 6 bases at J, with 12 bases between. The CDR3 is made up of 13 amino acids. CDR3 in amino acids: CASSFGSGREQYV. In DNA form, the CDR3 reads TGTGCCAGCAGTTTCGGTTCCGGGCGCGAGCAGTACGTC.

The chain links TRBV7-9 to TRBJ1-6; D is ambiguous. The length of the CDR3 is 14 residues. Between the trimmed V and J ends, which lost 1 base and 10 bases, there was a span of 11 bases. Germline values: CDR1 SEHNR, CDR2 FQNEAQ (reference sequence). As DNA, the CDR3 is TGTGCCAGCAGCTTAGACTTACCAGTGTCACCCCTCCACTTT. Amino acids: CASSLDLPVSPLHF.

The V call is TRBV19, the J call TRBJ1-5; a weak D match, TRBD1 (5 bases). The V end was cut by 6 bases, the J end by 6 bases, with 15 bases between. Looked up from germline, CDR1 is LNHDA and CDR2 is SQIVND (reference sequence). This CDR3 contains 14 residues. CDR3 sequence: CASSGTNSGQPQHF. The CDR3 nucleotides are TGTGCCAGTAGCGGGACCAATTCAGGTCAGCCCCAGCATTTT. Full variable domain (missing parts from reference TRBV19 and TRBJ1-5): DGGITQSPKYLFRKEGQNVTLSCEQNLNHDAMYWYRQDPGQGLRLIYYSQIVNDFQKGDIAEGYSVSREKKESFPLTVTSAQKNPTAFYLCASSGTNSGQPQHFGDGTRLSIL.

The V gene is TRBV4-1, the J gene TRBJ2-1; 7 bases are a match to TRBD2. V shed 2 bases and J 4 bases; nucleotides not matched to a gene: 2. The germline V gene has CDR1 MGHRA and CDR2 YSYEKL. There are 14 residues in the CDR3. The CDR3 sequence: CASSQSSGYNEQFF. The CDR3 nucleotides are TGCGCCAGCAGCCAAAGTAGCGGGTACAATGAGCAGTTCTTC.

This clonotype was counted between two and nine times. J is TRBJ2-1 and V is TRBV6-2 or TRBV6-3, with a weak D call TRBD2 (5 bases). This CDR3 has 17 residues. Per the germline V gene, CDR1 is MNHEY and CDR2 is SVGEGT. The V and J ends lost 8 bases and 0 bases respectively, with 20 bases between them. This CDR3 reads CASETTVVGSSYNEQFF. For the CDR3, the DNA is TGTGCCAGCGAAACTACTGTGGTAGGGAGCTCCTACAATGAGCAGTTCTTC.

This clonotype was seen more than once but under ten times. The gene calls are TRBV19 and TRBJ2-2; TRBD2 aligns across 9 bases. Germline values: CDR1 LNHDA, CDR2 SQIVND (reference sequence). The CDR3 is made up of 16 amino acids. V was clipped by 5 bases and J by 5 bases; unmatched bases: 9. The CDR3 region has the DNA TGTGCCAGTAGTCCTCGGGGCGGGAGGGATACCGGGGAGCTGTTTTTT. This sequence encodes CASSPRGGRDTGELFF.

This clonotype was picked up a small number of times. The rearrangement links TRBV27 to TRBJ2-5, with TRBD2 identical over 8 bases. Germline-derived CDR1 and CDR2 are MNHEY and SMNVEV (reference sequence). This CDR3 has 15 amino acids. Trimming at V came to 4 bases and at J to 1 base, leaving 5 bases not matched to a gene. The CDR3 coding sequence is TGTGCCAGCAGTTCACACCGGGGGGGCCAAGAGACCCAGTACTTC. It encodes CASSSHRGGQETQYF.

The chain links TRBV20-1 to TRBJ2-5, with D possibly being TRBD1 (5 bases). The germline V gene has CDR1 DFQATT and CDR2 SNEGSKA (reference sequence). Trimming cost V 7 bases and J 4 bases, with 13 bases left between them. The CDR3 sequence is 12 residues long. The CDR3 region is CSGLLGVETQYF. DNA of the CDR3: TGCAGTGGATTGTTAGGGGTAGAGACCCAGTACTTC.

This clonotype was seen a handful of times. The CDR3, as DNA: TGTGCCAGCAGGGGGAGGGCCTCCTTGAACACCGGGGAGCTGTTTTTT. As protein: CASRGRASLNTGELFF. V gene TRBV6-6 combines with J gene TRBJ2-2, with 7 bases that match TRBD2. V gave up 6 bases and J gave up 1 base; unmatched junction bases: 8. The CDR3 totals 16 residues. Germline V gene data show CDR1 as MNHNY and CDR2 as SVGAGI (reference sequence).

The chain carries TRBV7-6 and TRBJ2-7, with D perhaps matching TRBD1 or TRBD2 (7 bases each). Germline loops: CDR1 SGHVS, CDR2 FNYEAQ. With 5 bases removed from V and 2 bases from J, the gap between germline ends came to 13 bases. The CDR3 consists of 14 residues. Here the CDR3 reads CASSPGGAPYEQYV. CDR3 coding DNA: TGTGCCAGCAGCCCAGGGGGGGCTCCCTACGAGCAGTACGTC.